This T cell receptor (beta chain) originates from a study of T cells after posttransplantation cyclophosphamide. The J segment lost 5 bases and the V segment lost 4 bases, leaving 8 bases of the junction unmatched. Germline loops: CDR1 SGHRS, CDR2 YFSETQ. The CDR3 is 15 residues long. Treatment was busulfan-fludarabine conditioning, a marrow graft, and cyclophosphamide on days +3 and +4. On this clone: Its antigen is currently unknown.

Study results and caveats: TRB clonality was highly associated with recipient CMV seropositivity and reactivation.

Assay: immunoSEQ multiplex PCR; the TCRdb copy retains only in-frame clones and omits some. Here the sample spans some 10,000 clones, 90% to 95% being singletons. This chain joins TRBV5-1 and TRBJ1-4, with 7 bases fitting TRBD1. The specimen was PBMCs, collected after allogeneic stem cell transplant with posttransplant cyclophosphamide. The receptor was isolated from a female patient aged 25-39 years who received an allogeneic stem cell transplant from an unrelated donor, was CMV-positive, and had no GVHD. Among the T cells, some may be from the graft donor. This CDR3 reads CASSVTGTANEKLFF. CDR3 DNA: TGCGCCAGCAGCGTTACCGGGACAGCGAATGAAAAACTGTTTTTT.